Below are 25 T cell receptor beta chains sequenced from a single sample in a study of blood T cell repertoires in COVID-19. Repertoires were generated with immunoSEQ multiplex PCR, while TCRdb's copy carries only in-frame clones and drops some. The table shows roughly 180,000 clones, with 65% to 85% occurring only once. The sample comprised PBMCs or T cells enriched from blood (not recorded which). The receptors derive from a woman aged 50 to 60 in a cohort exposed to, infected with or recovered from COVID-19 (not recorded which).

V gene TRBV18 combines with J gene TRBJ1-1, with TRBD1 identical over 9 bases. The CDR3 is 14 amino acids. In germline, CDR1 is KGHSH, CDR2 LQKENI. Trimming cost V 4 bases and J 5 bases; bases outside gene matches: 5. The CDR3 spells CASSRGTGRTEAFF. CDR3 DNA: TGTGCCAGCTCACGGGGGACAGGGAGGACTGAAGCTTTCTTT.

The genes are TRBV15 and TRBJ2-7, with TRBD1 identical over 9 bases. V lost 5 bases to trimming and J lost 0 bases; unmatched junction nucleotides: 5. Germline V gene sequence: CDR1 LNHNV, CDR2 YYDKDF (reference sequence). The length of the CDR3 is 15 residues. CDR3 residues: CATSSRTGDSYEQYF. CDR3 sequence (DNA): TGTGCCACCAGCTCCCGGACAGGGGACTCCTACGAGCAGTACTTC.

This chain connects TRBV7-2 to TRBJ2-3; 7 positions agree with TRBD1. The V segment lost 8 bases and the J segment 2 bases; nucleotides outside the gene matches: 7. The CDR3 has 14 residues. CDR1 and CDR2 (germline): SGHTA, FQGNSA. CDR3 bases: TGTGCCAGCGGACGGACAGGCCCCACAGATACGCAGTATTTT. This gives the protein CASGRTGPTDTQYF.

This clone was found many times. The chain joins TRBV27 to TRBJ2-3; possibly TRBD2 for D (5 bases). This CDR3 contains 14 residues. Germline CDR1 MNHEY, CDR2 SMNVEV (reference sequence). V dropped 5 bases and J dropped 6 bases, with 15 bases sitting between them. The CDR3 bases are TGTGCCAGCAGTCCCCGGCTAGCAAAGGATACGCAGTATTTT. Encoded protein: CASSPRLAKDTQYF.

The genes are TRBV5-1 and TRBJ2-7; D perhaps matches TRBD1 (5 bases). V was clipped by 2 bases and J by 3 bases, with 9 bases between them. Germline assignment: CDR1 SGHRS and CDR2 YFSETQ. CDR3 length: 13 amino acids. As DNA, the CDR3 is TGCGCCAGCAGCTTCAACCAGGGCTACGAGCAGTACTTC. Its translation: CASSFNQGYEQYF.

This clone was detected only a few times. The V gene is TRBV27, the J gene TRBJ2-2; 9 bases fit TRBD1. This CDR3 is built from 18 residues. V was clipped by 4 bases and J by 5 bases; unmatched bases: 14. Germline V CDR1 and CDR2: MNHEY, SMNVEV (reference sequence). The DNA for the CDR3 is TGTGCCAGCAGTTGGGCCTATGGGGGGACAGGGAGTACCGGGGAGCTGTTTTTT. Its translation: CASSWAYGGTGSTGELFF.

The V gene is TRBV11-2, the J gene TRBJ2-3; D is possibly TRBD2 (7 bases). V was trimmed by 0 bases and J by 4 bases, leaving 17 bases between them. Germline V gives CDR1 SGHAT, CDR2 FQNNGV. The CDR3 sequence is 17 residues long. The CDR3 reads CASSLDGGGWVADTQYF. Written as DNA, the CDR3 is TGTGCCAGCAGCTTAGATGGGGGGGGCTGGGTTGCAGATACGCAGTATTTT.

V usage is TRBV2 and J usage is TRBJ1-2; D call uncertain. Germline assignment: CDR1 SNHLY and CDR2 FYNNEI. The CDR3 spans 14 residues. Trimming cost V 10 bases and J 8 bases, with 23 bases left between them. The CDR3 DNA sequence: TGTGCCACCGCGGAGTGGGAGGTTGAAGGAGGCTACACCTTC. As protein: CATAEWEVEGGYTF.

This clone is medium-sized by share. The chain is built from TRBV5-4 and TRBJ1-2; D is perhaps TRBD1 (6 bases). The CDR3 spans 12 residues. CDR1 and CDR2 (germline): SGHNT, YYREEE (reference sequence). Trimming removed 10 bases at V and 3 bases at J, with 13 bases between. Here the CDR3 reads CAVTGMDYGYTF. CDR3 sequence (DNA): TGTGCCGTCACAGGGATGGACTATGGCTACACCTTC.

J is TRBJ2-1 and V is TRBV19; D not resolved. The V gene's germline CDR1 is LNHDA and CDR2 SQIVND (reference sequence). CDR3 size: 15 residues. Trimming left V 2 bases short and J 4 bases short, with 12 bases between. CDR3 region: CASSIISSDYNEQFF. The CDR3 region has the DNA TGTGCCAGTAGTATAATCAGTTCAGATTACAATGAGCAGTTCTTC.

This chain links TRBV9 with TRBJ2-1; unclear D gene. The CDR3 is 15 amino acids. V was shortened by 1 base and J by 2 bases, with 10 bases between the two germline ends. Germline lookup yields CDR1 SGDLS and CDR2 YYNGEE. The CDR3 sequence: CASSVLGDPYNEQFF. For the CDR3, the DNA is TGTGCCAGCAGCGTATTAGGAGATCCCTACAATGAGCAGTTCTTC.

The chain uses TRBV4-1 and TRBJ1-2; TRBD1 agrees at 9 bases. The CDR3 totals 17 residues. The V segment lost 2 bases and the J segment 4 bases; nucleotides outside the gene matches: 11. CDR1 and CDR2 from the germline V gene are MGHRA and YSYEKL. CDR3 loop: CASSQSLSRDRVYGYTF. CDR3 coding DNA: TGCGCCAGCAGCCAATCCCTCTCGCGGGACAGGGTCTATGGCTACACCTTC.

V and J are TRBV24-1 and TRBJ1-2; the D is unclear. The CDR3 sequence is 13 residues long. V lost 2 bases to trimming and J lost 0 bases, with 3 bases between them. CDR1 is KGHDR and CDR2 is SFDVKD in the germline V gene. The chain's CDR3 is CATSDSANYGYTF. The CDR3 bases are TGTGCCACCAGTGATTCGGCTAACTATGGCTACACCTTC.

This chain uses TRBV21-1 with TRBJ2-2; TRBD1 was called by the table and not checked on the DNA. TRBV21-1 is a pseudogene. This CDR3 contains 14 residues. CDR3 in DNA: TGTGCCCTGGAGGGACAGGGCGACACCGGGGAGCTGTTTTTT. Its translation is CALEGQGDTGELFF.

Here the CDR3 reads CASRTRFADTGELFF. CDR3 in DNA: TGTGCCAGCAGGACTAGATTTGCTGACACCGGGGAGCTGTTTTTT. The V and J genes are TRBV25-1 and TRBJ2-2; tentatively, D is TRBD2 (6 bases). The CDR3 sequence is 15 residues long. Trimming pared 6 bases from V and 3 bases from J, leaving 14 bases between. Germline V gene lookup returns CDR1 MGHDK and CDR2 SYGVNS.

V usage is TRBV7-3 and J usage is TRBJ2-3; 11 positions agree with TRBD2. The CDR3 length is 16 residues. Germline CDR1 is SGHTA and CDR2 is FQGTGA. Trimming at V came to 5 bases and at J to 1 base, leaving 5 bases not matched to a gene. CDR3 protein: CASSPGTSGRTDTQYF. The DNA for the CDR3 is TGTGCCAGCAGCCCCGGGACTAGCGGACGCACAGATACGCAGTATTTT.

The rearrangement uses TRBV10-3 and TRBJ1-5; a possible D gene is TRBD1 (6 bases). V shed 2 bases and J shed 4 bases, with 18 bases lying between them. Germline V gene data show CDR1 as ENHRY and CDR2 as SYGVKD. This CDR3 has 17 residues. In nucleotides, the CDR3 is TGTGCCATCAGTGAGGTCGGCTCAGGGGTAGGGAATCAGCCCCAGCATTTT. As protein: CAISEVGSGVGNQPQHF.

The chain uses TRBV19 and TRBJ1-5; maybe TRBD1 (5 bases). The ends were cut back, 3 bases at V and 3 bases at J, with 12 bases in the middle. CDR1 and CDR2 from the germline V gene are LNHDA and SQIVND (reference sequence). This CDR3 region has 15 residues. CDR3 nucleotides: TGTGCCAGTAGTATCTCCCGGGGGTACAATCAGCCCCAGCATTTT. Its translation is CASSISRGYNQPQHF.

The chain uses TRBV19 and TRBJ2-1, with 14 bases lining up with TRBD2. This CDR3 is built from 17 residues. Germline trimming cut 6 bases from V and 0 bases from J; bases unmatched to any gene: 4. Looked up from germline, CDR1 is LNHDA and CDR2 is SQIVND (reference sequence). The CDR3, as DNA: TGTGCCAGTAGAGGGACTAGCGGGGGAAACTCCTACAATGAGCAGTTCTTC. Residues: CASRGTSGGNSYNEQFF.

V gene TRBV2 combines with J gene TRBJ2-7; D gene uncertain. CDR3 length: 15 amino acids. Germline values: CDR1 SNHLY, CDR2 FYNNEI. Between the trimmed V and J ends, which lost 10 bases and 0 bases, there was a span of 19 bases. The CDR3: CAISRDEEYSYEQYF. Written as DNA, the CDR3 is TGTGCCATCTCCCGAGATGAGGAGTACTCCTACGAGCAGTACTTC.

This clone has a single count. The chain combines TRBV5-1 with TRBJ1-5; D not certain. The CDR3 length is 15 residues. V lost 4 bases and J 0 bases, leaving 11 bases between the germline ends. Germline loops: CDR1 SGHRS, CDR2 YFSETQ. CDR3 amino acids: CASSMGSSSNQPQHF. In DNA form, the CDR3 reads TGCGCCAGCAGCATGGGGAGCAGTAGCAATCAGCCCCAGCATTTT.

This clone was seen a single time. The V and J genes are TRBV2 and TRBJ1-1; possibly TRBD1 for D (5 bases). Trimming took 7 bases from V and 4 from J, leaving 16 bases between them. CDR1 SNHLY and CDR2 FYNNEI come from the germline V gene. CDR3 length equals 14 residues. The CDR3 DNA sequence: TGTGCCAGCACCTGGAGGGACGCGAGCACTGAAGCTTTCTTT. It specifies CASTWRDASTEAFF.

This chain joins TRBV18 and TRBJ2-5; D remains ambiguous. Trimming removed 5 bases at V and 5 bases at J, with 12 bases between. The germline CDR1 and CDR2 sequences are KGHSH and LQKENI. This CDR3 region has 13 residues. CDR3 residues: CASSFSYSETQYF. The CDR3 DNA reads as TGTGCCAGCTCATTTTCCTACTCGGAGACCCAGTACTTC.

The V and J genes are TRBV19 and TRBJ2-1; 7 bases are a match to TRBD2. The CDR3 extends over 19 amino acids. The V segment lost 0 bases and the J segment 1 base; nucleotides outside the gene matches: 12. Germline V gene sequence: CDR1 LNHDA, CDR2 SQIVND (reference sequence). The CDR3 reads CASSIDHPGEGRSYNEQFF. In DNA, the CDR3 is TGTGCCAGTAGTATAGATCACCCGGGGGAGGGTAGGTCCTACAATGAGCAGTTCTTC.

This clone was seen more than once but under ten times. The chain employs TRBV7-2 and TRBJ2-7; tentatively, D is TRBD2 (5 bases). Per the germline V gene, CDR1 is SGHTA and CDR2 is FQGNSA. The CDR3 covers 15 residues. Trimming left V 5 bases short and J 2 bases short, with 16 bases between. Here the CDR3 DNA reads TGTGCCAGCAGCCTAAGTCAGCGAGGGACCTACGAGCAGTACTTC. Translated, it gives CASSLSQRGTYEQYF.